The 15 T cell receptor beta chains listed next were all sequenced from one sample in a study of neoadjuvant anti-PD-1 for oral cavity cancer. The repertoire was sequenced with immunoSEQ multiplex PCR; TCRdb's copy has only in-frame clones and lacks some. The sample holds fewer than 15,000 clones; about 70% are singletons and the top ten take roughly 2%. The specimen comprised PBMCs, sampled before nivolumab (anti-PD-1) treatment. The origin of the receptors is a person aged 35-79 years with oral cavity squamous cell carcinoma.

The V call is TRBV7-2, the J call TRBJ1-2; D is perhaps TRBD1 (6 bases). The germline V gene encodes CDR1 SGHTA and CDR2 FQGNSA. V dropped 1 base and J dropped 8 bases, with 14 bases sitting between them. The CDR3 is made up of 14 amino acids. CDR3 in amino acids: CASSLEQGAGGYTF. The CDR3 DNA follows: TGTGCCAGCAGCTTAGAACAGGGAGCGGGCGGCTACACCTTC.

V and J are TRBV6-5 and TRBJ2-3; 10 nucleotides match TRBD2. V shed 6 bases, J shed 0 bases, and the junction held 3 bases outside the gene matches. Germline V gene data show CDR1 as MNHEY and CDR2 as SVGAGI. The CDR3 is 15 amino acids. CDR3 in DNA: TGTGCCAGCAGCGGGACTAGCGTGAGCACAGATACGCAGTATTTT. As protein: CASSGTSVSTDTQYF.

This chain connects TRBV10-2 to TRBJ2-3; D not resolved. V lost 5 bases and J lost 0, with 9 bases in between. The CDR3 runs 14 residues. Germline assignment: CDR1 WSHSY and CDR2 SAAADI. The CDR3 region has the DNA TGCGCCAGCAGTCCAACCCCTAGCACAGATACGCAGTATTTT. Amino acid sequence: CASSPTPSTDTQYF.

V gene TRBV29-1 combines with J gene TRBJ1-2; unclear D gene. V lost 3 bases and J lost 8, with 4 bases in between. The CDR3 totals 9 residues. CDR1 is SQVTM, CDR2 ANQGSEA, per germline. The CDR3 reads CSVEQGYTF. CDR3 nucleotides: TGCAGCGTTGAGCAGGGCTACACCTTC.

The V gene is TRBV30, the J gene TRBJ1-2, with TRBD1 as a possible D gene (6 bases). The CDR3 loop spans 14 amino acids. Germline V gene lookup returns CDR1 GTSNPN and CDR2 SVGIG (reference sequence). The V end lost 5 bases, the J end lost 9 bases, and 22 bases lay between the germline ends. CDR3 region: CAWGPRGTRGRYTF. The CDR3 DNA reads TGTGCCTGGGGTCCCCGGGGGACACGAGGGCGCTACACCTTC.

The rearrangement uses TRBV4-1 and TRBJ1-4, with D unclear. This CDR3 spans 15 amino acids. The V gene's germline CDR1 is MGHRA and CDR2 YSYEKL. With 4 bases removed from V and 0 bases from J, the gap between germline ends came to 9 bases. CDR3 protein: CASSRLTATNEKLFF. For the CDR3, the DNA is TGCGCCAGCAGCCGGCTAACCGCAACTAATGAAAAACTGTTTTTT.

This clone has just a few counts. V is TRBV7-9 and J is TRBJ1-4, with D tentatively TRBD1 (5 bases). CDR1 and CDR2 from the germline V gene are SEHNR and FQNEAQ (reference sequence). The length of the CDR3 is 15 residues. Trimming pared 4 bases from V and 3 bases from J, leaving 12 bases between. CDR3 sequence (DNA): TGTGCCAGCAGCTCTCTGAGGGGATCTAATGAAAAACTGTTTTTT. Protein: CASSSLRGSNEKLFF.

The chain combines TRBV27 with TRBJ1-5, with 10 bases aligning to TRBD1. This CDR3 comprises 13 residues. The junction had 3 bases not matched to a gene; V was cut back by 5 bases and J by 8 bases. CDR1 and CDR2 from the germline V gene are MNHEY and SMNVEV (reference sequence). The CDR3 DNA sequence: TGTGCCAGCAGTCAGGACAGGGGGGAGCCCCAGCATTTT. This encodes CASSQDRGEPQHF.

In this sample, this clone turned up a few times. Here the CDR3 DNA reads TGTGCCAGGAGCGGGGGGGGAGATACGCAGTATTTT. Protein sequence: CARSGGGDTQYF. The chain carries TRBV7-2 and TRBJ2-3, with 10 bases identical to TRBD2. CDR1 is SGHTA, CDR2 FQGNSA, per germline. J gave up 5 bases and V 9 bases, and 2 bases lay outside the gene matches. The CDR3 runs 12 residues.

The CDR3 protein is CSVAVKLGRGYTF. The CDR3 DNA is TGCAGCGTGGCCGTGAAGTTAGGGCGCGGCTACACCTTC. V is TRBV29-1 and J is TRBJ1-2; D call uncertain. The CDR3 has 13 residues. Germline lookup yields CDR1 SQVTM and CDR2 ANQGSEA. Trimming removed 6 bases from V and 8 bases from J, with 19 bases in between. The full variable domain, in which reference TRBV29-1 and TRBJ1-2 provide the parts outside the CDR3, is SAVISQKPSRDICQRGTSLTIQCQVDSQVTMMFWYRQQPGQSLTLIATANQGSEATYESGFVIDKFPISRPNLTFSTLTVSNMSPEDSSIYLCSVAVKLGRGYTFGSGTRLTVV.

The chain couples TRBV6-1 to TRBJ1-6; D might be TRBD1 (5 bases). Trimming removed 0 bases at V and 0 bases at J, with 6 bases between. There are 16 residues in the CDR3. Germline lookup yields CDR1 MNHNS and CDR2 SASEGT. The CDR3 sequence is CASSEARGSYNSPLHF. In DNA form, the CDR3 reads TGTGCCAGCAGTGAAGCAAGGGGCTCCTATAATTCACCCCTCCACTTT.

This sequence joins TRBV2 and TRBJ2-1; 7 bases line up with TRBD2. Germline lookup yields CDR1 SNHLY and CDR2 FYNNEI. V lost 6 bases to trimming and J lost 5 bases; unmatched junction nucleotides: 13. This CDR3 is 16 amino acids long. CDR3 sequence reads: CASSGSGREFHNEQFF. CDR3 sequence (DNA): TGTGCCAGCAGCGGGTCCGGGCGGGAGTTCCACAATGAGCAGTTCTTC.

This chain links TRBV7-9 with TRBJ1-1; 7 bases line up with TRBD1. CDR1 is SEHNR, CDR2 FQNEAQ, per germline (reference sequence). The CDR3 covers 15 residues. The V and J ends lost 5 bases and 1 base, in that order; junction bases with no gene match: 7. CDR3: CASSRTGQENTEAFF. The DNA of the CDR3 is TGTGCCAGCAGCCGAACAGGACAGGAGAACACTGAAGCTTTCTTT. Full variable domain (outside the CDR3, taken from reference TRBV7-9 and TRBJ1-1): DTGVSQNPRHKITKRGQNVTFRCDPISEHNRLYWYRQTLGQGPEFLTYFQNEAQLEKSRLLSDRFSAERPKGSFSTLEIQRTEQGDSAMYLCASSRTGQENTEAFFGQGTRLTVV.

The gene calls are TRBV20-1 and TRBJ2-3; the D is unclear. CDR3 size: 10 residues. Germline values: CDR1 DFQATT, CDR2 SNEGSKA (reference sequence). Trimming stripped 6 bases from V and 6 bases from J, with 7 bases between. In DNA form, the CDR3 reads TGCAGTGCCCCTTGGGATACGCAGTATTTT. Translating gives CSAPWDTQYF.

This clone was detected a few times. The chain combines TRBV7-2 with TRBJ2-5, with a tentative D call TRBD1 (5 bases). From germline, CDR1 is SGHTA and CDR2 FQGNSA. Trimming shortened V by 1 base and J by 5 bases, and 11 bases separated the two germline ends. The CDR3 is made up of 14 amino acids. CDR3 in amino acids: CASSLGPGKETQYF. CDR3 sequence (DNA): TGTGCCAGCAGCTTAGGTCCAGGGAAGGAGACCCAGTACTTC.